This entry describes one T cell receptor beta chain. This clone turned up a few times. This receptor's antigen is unknown. No qualities accompany the bases; no much larger clone lies one base away. The data are from a study of blood T cell repertoires in COVID-19 (dated by TCRdb to about 2020). Study-wide context: Samples from collaborators originated in the United States, Italy and Spain and spanned both the acute and convalescent phases of COVID-19. The prospective study material was composed of cDNA or gDNA derived from T cells, B-cell-depleted T cells, or PBMCs. Subjects who had been exposed to COVID-19, were actively infected with it, or had recovered from it provided the deeply sampled blood TCRbeta repertoires that made up the dataset. The repertoires were made available in a free public database intended to serve as a resource for research on the immune response to SARS-CoV-2. The samples were drawn from the first 160 participants of the ongoing ImmuneRACE study and from some 1,300 subjects provided by 6 global collaborators. A de-identified subject ID, COVID-19 status, age in years and sex were almost always included in the sample metadata. Where available, HLA class I and class II types were obtained from metadata supplied by the sample provider rather than from assay-based typing. Summary of the overall study and its limitations: How much clinical and demographic metadata was included differed by source and by participant, and the metadata was provided uncurated.

Each collaborating institution followed its own protocols to collect whole blood in K2EDTA tubes. For TCRbeta analysis, collaborators shipped samples as frozen whole blood, isolated PBMCs, or DNA extracted from either of those sample types. The CDR3 covers 11 residues, taking in both the cysteine and the phenylalanine. Just the 33-base CDR3 DNA is kept, in frame starting at base 1. Via the germline V gene, CDR1 is KGHSH and CDR2 LQKENI. V is clipped by 5 bases and J by 5 bases, and the sequence between their germline boundaries is 6 bases long. TCRbeta CDR3 regions were amplified from genomic DNA using the immunoSEQ Assay, a bias-controlled multiplex PCR. Per the authors' processing: Within the assay, amplification of reference gene primers was used to estimate how many nucleated cells each sample contained. Sequence reads were collapsed and filtered to measure the absolute abundance of every unique TCRbeta CDR3 rearrangement. For each sample, productive Simpson clonality was calculated as the square root of Simpson's diversity index over productive rearrangements. TCRdb took this table from immuneACCESS and kept in-frame rearrangements with V and J called. Such tables lack part of the clones; where checked against another copy, unresolved V genes explain under half of the gap, and the rest is unexplained. For V, J and clone size, that table is used; D and trimming come from the DNA. The sample profile shows about 88,000 clones; over 80% of them were found once. Around 10% of the sample comes from the top ten.

The receptor was isolated from a man older than 75 with acute or convalescent COVID-19. The sample consisted of peripheral blood. This sequence uses TRBV18 and TRBJ1-1, with TRBD1 perhaps the D gene, on 5 matching bases. DNA sequence: TGTGCCAGCTCAGGGGGGACTGAAGCTTTCTTT. This codes for CASSGGTEAFF.